This TCR beta chain is drawn from a study of neurological immune-mediated disorders. Study-wide findings and caveats: The repertoires of 18 of 34 multiple sclerosis patients fell into one related-CDR3 cluster (a possible signature) under phylogenetic grouping. The study found the most TCR clonal expansion in HTLV-1-associated myelopathy and the least in multiple sclerosis, below healthy controls.

The unsorted libraries had their origin in 2 million PBMCs stored at -80 C. Synthesis of cDNA used 5'RACE (with 10-nucleotide random UMIs). TCRdb re-derived calls from the 5' RACE reads in MiXCR, one entry per CDR3 protein. The table lists about 70,000 distinct CDR3 sequences, approximately 3.4% of them singletons. Germline values: CDR1 SGDLS, CDR2 YYNGEE. Deletions cut 2 bases from V and 2 bases from J, with 12 bases between. The CDR3 spans 15 residues. Ten or more counts support this clonotype. Its target is unknown. This chain links TRBV9 with TRBJ2-3; D gene ambiguous. This clonotype was sampled from a woman aged 45 to 65 with multiple sclerosis. The source material was PBMCs. CDR3: CASSVLPRDTDTQYF. The CDR3 DNA follows: TGTGCCAGCAGCGTTCTCCCTAGAGACACAGATACGCAGTATTTT.